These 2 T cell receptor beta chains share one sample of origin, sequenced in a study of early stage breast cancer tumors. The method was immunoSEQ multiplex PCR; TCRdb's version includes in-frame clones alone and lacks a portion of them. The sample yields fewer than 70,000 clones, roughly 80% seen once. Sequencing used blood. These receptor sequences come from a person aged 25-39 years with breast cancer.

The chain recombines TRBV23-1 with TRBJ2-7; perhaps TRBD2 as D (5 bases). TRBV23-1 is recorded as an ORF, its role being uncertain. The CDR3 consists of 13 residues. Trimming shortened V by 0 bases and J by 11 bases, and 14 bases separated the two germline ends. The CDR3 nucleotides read TGCGCCAGCAGTCAATCCCACCGGAGGCAAAAGTACTTC. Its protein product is CASSQSHRRQKYF.

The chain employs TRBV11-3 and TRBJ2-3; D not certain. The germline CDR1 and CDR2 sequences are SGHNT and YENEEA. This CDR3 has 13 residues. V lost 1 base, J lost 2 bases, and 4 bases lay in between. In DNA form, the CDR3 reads TGTGCCAGCAGCTTAGTGGTCACAGATACGCAGTATTTT. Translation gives CASSLVVTDTQYF. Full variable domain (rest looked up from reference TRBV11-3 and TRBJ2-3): EAGVVQSPRYKIIEKKQPVAFWCNPISGHNTLYWYLQNLGQGPELLIRYENEEAVDDSQLPKDRFSAERLKGVDSTLKIQPAELGDSAVYLCASSLVVTDTQYFGPGTRLTVL.